Presented here are 27 T cell receptor beta chains from one specimen sequenced in a study of T cells in Graves' hyperthyroidism and ophthalmopathy. The CDR3 regions of TCR beta were amplified from RNA transcripts. The primer set for the first-round RT-PCR of the TCR CDR3 was HTBI. TCRdb re-analysed the multiplex PCR reads in MiXCR, keeping a single row per CDR3 protein. Of hundreds of thousands of distinct CDR3 sequences listed, more than 14% were seen once; the top ten hold roughly an eighth. Specimen: blood. The receptor source for this set is a woman in her forties or fifties with Graves' ophthalmopathy.

This clonotype was counted at least ten times. The chain combines TRBV24-1 with TRBJ2-2, with 11 bases lining up with TRBD1. CDR1 is KGHDR and CDR2 is SFDVKD in the germline V gene. V shed 3 bases, J shed 5 bases, and the junction held 4 bases outside the gene matches. The CDR3 is made up of 16 amino acids. CDR3 in amino acids: CATSDTGQGATGELFF. The CDR3 DNA reads TGTGCCACCAGTGATACAGGACAGGGGGCTACCGGGGAGCTGTTTTTT.

The table lists this clonotype with many counts. The V and J genes are TRBV3-1 and TRBJ2-3; 9 positions agree with TRBD2. The V gene end was trimmed by 1 base and the J gene end by 2 bases; junction bases not matched to a gene: 4. CDR3 size: 16 residues. Germline assignment: CDR1 LGHDT and CDR2 YNNKEL (reference sequence). The CDR3 sequence is CASSQGSSGNTDTQYF. CDR3 sequence (DNA): TGTGCCAGCAGCCAAGGGTCTAGCGGGAACACAGATACGCAGTATTTT.

This clonotype was counted at least ten times. CDR3: CASSLLRGRGGETQYF. The DNA of the CDR3 is TGTGCCAGCAGCTTATTGCGCGGGAGAGGCGGAGAGACCCAGTACTTC. The rearrangement joins TRBV7-9 to TRBJ2-5; 7 bases align to TRBD2. Germline V gene data show CDR1 as SEHNR and CDR2 as FQNEAQ (reference sequence). The CDR3 is 16 amino acids. V was clipped by 2 bases and J by 4 bases; unmatched bases: 10.

The chain employs TRBV9 and TRBJ1-1, with D perhaps TRBD1 (5 bases). Trimming cost V 0 bases and J 5 bases, with 14 bases left between them. Germline V CDR1 and CDR2: SGDLS, YYNGEE. The CDR3 is 15 amino acids. The CDR3 DNA sequence: TGTGCCAGCAGCGTAGAGGGGCGCAGCGGGACTGAAGCTTTCTTT. Protein product: CASSVEGRSGTEAFF.

This clonotype turned up a few times. CDR3 in amino acids: CATSDGLTSGGYNEQFF. The DNA for the CDR3 is TGTGCCACCAGTGACGGACTGACTAGCGGGGGCTACAATGAGCAGTTCTTC. The chain is built from TRBV24-1 and TRBJ2-1, with 12 bases fitting TRBD2. The CDR3 runs 17 residues. Trimming cost V 4 bases and J 3 bases; bases outside gene matches: 6. Germline CDR1 KGHDR, CDR2 SFDVKD.

Many counts were recorded for this clonotype. J is TRBJ1-1 and V is TRBV11-2; possibly TRBD1 for D (6 bases). V lost 3 bases, J lost 4 bases, and 9 bases lay in between. CDR3 length equals 13 residues. CDR1 and CDR2 (germline): SGHAT, FQNNGV. CDR3 DNA sequence: TGTGCCAGCAGCTTCGACAGGTCCACTGAAGCTTTCTTT. The encoded protein is CASSFDRSTEAFF.

This clonotype was found many times. This rearrangement joins TRBV30 to TRBJ2-2; D gene ambiguous. V lost 2 bases and J 7 bases, leaving 8 bases between the germline ends. Germline lookup yields CDR1 GTSNPN and CDR2 SVGIG (reference sequence). The CDR3 totals 12 residues. The CDR3 protein is CAWSPRVGELFF. The CDR3 DNA sequence: TGTGCCTGGAGTCCCAGAGTCGGGGAGCTGTTTTTT.

This clonotype was observed many times. This rearrangement joins TRBV6-2 or TRBV6-3 to TRBJ2-1; tentative D call: TRBD2 (7 bases). Germline loops: CDR1 MNHEY, CDR2 SVGEGT. This CDR3 has 17 amino acids. V was cut by 8 bases and J by 4 bases, with 24 bases left in between. The CDR3 bases are TGTGCCAGCGGAGGGGGGTCCGCGGGAGTACCTTACAATGAGCAGTTCTTC. Its protein product is CASGGGSAGVPYNEQFF.

A word on this clonotype: A single base is all that separates this from a far larger clone, so a read error is likely. The CDR3 does not end in the conserved phenylalanine or tryptophan, so this is likely a read error. The chain carries TRBV7-2 and TRBJ1-1, with no clear D. The CDR3 has 12 amino acids. V was clipped by 1 base and J by 4 bases, with 4 bases between them. Germline-derived CDR1 and CDR2 are SGHTA and FQGNSA. CDR3 sequence (DNA): TGTGCCAGCAGCTTAGTTGTCACTGAAGCTTTCCTT. Protein product: CASSLVVTEAFL.

This clonotype was detected ten times or more. The junction differs from germline at one of its ends, possibly a read error. This chain connects TRBV29-1 to TRBJ1-1; D not certain. Germline V gene lookup returns CDR1 SQVTM and CDR2 ANQGSEA. The CDR3 totals 11 residues. The chain's CDR3 is CSVVGLSDAFF. The CDR3 bases are TGCAGCGTTGTCGGGCTTTCTGATGCTTTCTTT.

At least ten counts were recorded for this clonotype. V gene TRBV3-1 combines with J gene TRBJ2-3; D uncertain. The CDR3 runs 16 residues. The ends were cut back, 1 base at V and 1 base at J, with 12 bases in the middle. The germline gives CDR1 LGHDT, CDR2 YNNKEL (reference sequence). Here the CDR3 reads CASSQAPAIRTDTQYF. CDR3 coding DNA: TGTGCCAGCAGCCAAGCTCCCGCTATTCGCACAGATACGCAGTATTTT.

This clonotype has a count of ten or more. The chain uses TRBV24-1 and TRBJ2-7; TRBD2 aligns across 7 bases. The CDR3 has 14 amino acids. With 4 bases clipped from V and 7 bases from J, the junction kept 9 bases outside the gene matches. The germline gives CDR1 KGHDR, CDR2 SFDVKD. The CDR3 DNA reads TGTGCCACCAGTGACTCGGGACTACTAATGGAGCAGTACTTC. The encoded protein is CATSDSGLLMEQYF.

This clonotype was detected ten times or more. V is TRBV12-3 or TRBV12-4 and J is TRBJ2-3, with TRBD1 matching over 10 bases. V dropped 6 bases and J dropped 6; count of bases not matched to a gene: 6. The CDR3 runs 14 residues. The CDR3 sequence is CASSRDRGLDTQYF. CDR3 DNA: TGTGCCAGCAGCCGGGACAGGGGACTTGATACGCAGTATTTT.

This clonotype was seen a handful of times. A read error may account for a junction end that differs from germline. The CDR3 sequence: CASSRTSVNTRELFF. The CDR3 DNA is TGTGCCAGTAGTCGGACTAGCGTGAACACCAGGGAGCTGTTTTTT. The J gene is TRBJ2-2, the V gene TRBV19, with 9 bases that match TRBD2. This CDR3 comprises 15 residues. Germline assignment: CDR1 LNHDA and CDR2 SQIVND (reference sequence).

In DNA, the CDR3 is TGTGCCAGCACCCAAACAGATGCCCCGCTCCCTTATGGCTACACCTTC. Translated: CASTQTDAPLPYGYTF. The gene calls are TRBV9 and TRBJ1-2; no clear D gene. The V gene's germline CDR1 is SGDLS and CDR2 YYNGEE. The CDR3 loop spans 16 amino acids. Deletions cut 6 bases from V and 5 bases from J, with 23 bases between.

This clonotype was observed at least ten times. This rearrangement joins TRBV6-2 or TRBV6-3 to TRBJ1-1, with D hard to call. Germline CDR1 is MNHEY and CDR2 is SVGEGT. Trimming stripped 2 bases from V and 3 bases from J, with 7 bases between. The CDR3 runs 13 residues. CDR3 amino acids: CASSYSAYTEAFF. CDR3 bases: TGTGCCAGCAGTTACAGTGCGTACACTGAAGCTTTCTTT.

This clonotype was recorded a few times. The chain has TRBV19 and TRBJ1-5, with D unresolved. The V end lost 4 bases, the J end lost 7 bases, and 11 bases lay between the germline ends. CDR3 length: 13 residues. The germline V gene encodes CDR1 LNHDA and CDR2 SQIVND (reference sequence). CDR3 sequence reads: CASSTQVEQPQHF. CDR3 sequence (DNA): TGTGCCAGTAGTACTCAAGTCGAACAGCCCCAGCATTTT.

The chain is built from TRBV15 and TRBJ2-7; 7 bases are shared with TRBD1. Germline V gives CDR1 LNHNV, CDR2 YYDKDF (reference sequence). This CDR3 comprises 15 residues. Trimming took 4 bases from V and 4 from J; bases not matched to a gene: 10. CDR3 sequence: CATSTGTGTDYEQYF. The CDR3 DNA reads as TGTGCCACCAGCACAGGAACCGGGACAGATTACGAGCAGTACTTC.

The chain recombines TRBV19 with TRBJ2-1, with TRBD2 as a possible D gene (6 bases). CDR3 length equals 13 residues. The germline gives CDR1 LNHDA, CDR2 SQIVND (reference sequence). Trimming removed 9 bases at V and 3 bases at J, with 12 bases between. The CDR3 sequence: CASSGLHYNEQFF. The CDR3 DNA sequence: TGTGCCAGCAGCGGGCTCCACTACAATGAGCAGTTCTTC.

The chain couples TRBV4-2 to TRBJ1-4; unclear D gene. The length of the CDR3 is 14 residues. The V and J ends lost 1 base and 4 bases respectively, with 7 bases between them. Looked up from germline, CDR1 is LGHNA and CDR2 is YNFKEQ. The DNA for the CDR3 is TGTGCCAGCAGCCAAGGGTCAAGTAATGAAAAACTGTTTTTT. It translates to CASSQGSSNEKLFF.

The table lists this clonotype with many counts. The gene calls are TRBV28 and TRBJ2-3; D is unclear. Germline V CDR1 and CDR2: MDHEN, SYDVKM. CDR3 length: 14 amino acids. Trimming pared 3 bases from V and 10 bases from J, leaving 17 bases between. CDR3 DNA sequence: TGTGCCAGCAGTTTTCCTTATAACGAGCCCCCGCAGTATTTT. Encoded protein: CASSFPYNEPPQYF.

The table lists this clonotype with a few counts. The V call is TRBV4-1, the J call TRBJ1-3; tentative D call: TRBD1 (5 bases). The CDR3 runs to 14 residues. With 4 bases removed from V and 2 bases from J, the gap between germline ends came to 9 bases. Germline lookup yields CDR1 MGHRA and CDR2 YSYEKL. The CDR3 nucleotides read TGCGCCAGCAGCCGGGGAGGGGCTGGAAACACCATATATTTT. It encodes CASSRGGAGNTIYF.

The table lists this clonotype with many counts. The chain employs TRBV5-1 and TRBJ2-2, with D possibly being TRBD2 (5 bases). Germline values: CDR1 SGHRS, CDR2 YFSETQ. This CDR3 spans 16 amino acids. V was trimmed by 0 bases and J by 7 bases, leaving 16 bases between them. The CDR3 spells CASSLVPGNGNGELFF. The CDR3 region has the DNA TGCGCCAGCAGCTTGGTACCCGGAAACGGGAACGGGGAGCTGTTTTTT.

This clonotype was observed many times. The DNA of the CDR3 is TGCGCCAGCAGCTTGGGGTCATTTATGAACACTGAAGCTTTCTTT. Amino acids: CASSLGSFMNTEAFF. V is TRBV5-1 and J is TRBJ1-1; no reliable D call. Trimming took off 0 bases at V and 0 bases at J, with 9 bases between the two ends. From germline, CDR1 is SGHRS and CDR2 YFSETQ. There are 15 residues in the CDR3.

The genes are TRBV29-1 and TRBJ2-1; 9 positions agree with TRBD2. This CDR3 comprises 14 residues. Per the germline V gene, CDR1 is SQVTM and CDR2 is ANQGSEA. V lost 0 bases, J lost 9 bases, and 6 bases stayed unmatched. Here the CDR3 reads CSVEEGGRAVEQFF. In nucleotides, the CDR3 is TGCAGCGTTGAAGAAGGCGGGAGGGCCGTTGAGCAGTTCTTC.

This clonotype has a count of ten or more. V usage is TRBV28 and J usage is TRBJ2-7; tentatively, D is TRBD1 or TRBD2 (6 bases each). This CDR3 is built from 14 residues. From germline, CDR1 is MDHEN and CDR2 SYDVKM. V was pared by 5 bases and J by 3 bases, with 14 bases between. DNA for the CDR3: TGTGCCAGCAGTAGGACGGGGGCCCACTACGAGCAGTACTTC. It encodes CASSRTGAHYEQYF.

This chain joins TRBV27 and TRBJ2-1; tentatively, D is TRBD1 (6 bases). V lost 5 bases and J 7 bases, leaving 15 bases between the germline ends. The CDR3 sequence is 14 residues long. Germline loops: CDR1 MNHEY, CDR2 SMNVEV (reference sequence). The chain's CDR3 is CASSLQGVLNEQFF. The CDR3 DNA reads TGTGCCAGCAGTCTACAGGGAGTGTTAAATGAGCAGTTCTTC.